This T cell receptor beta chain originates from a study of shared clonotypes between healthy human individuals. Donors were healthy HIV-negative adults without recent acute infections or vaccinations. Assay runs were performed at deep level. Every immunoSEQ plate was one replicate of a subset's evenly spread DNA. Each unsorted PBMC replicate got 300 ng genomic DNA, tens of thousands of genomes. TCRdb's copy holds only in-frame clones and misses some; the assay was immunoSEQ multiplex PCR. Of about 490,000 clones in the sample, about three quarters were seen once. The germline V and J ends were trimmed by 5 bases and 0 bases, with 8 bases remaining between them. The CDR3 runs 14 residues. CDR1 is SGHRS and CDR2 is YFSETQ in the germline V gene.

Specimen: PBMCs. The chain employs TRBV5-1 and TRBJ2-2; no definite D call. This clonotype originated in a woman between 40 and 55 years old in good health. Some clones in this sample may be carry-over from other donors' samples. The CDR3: CASRLASNTGELFF. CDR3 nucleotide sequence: TGCGCCAGCAGGCTTGCATCGAACACCGGGGAGCTGTTTTTT.